Sequencing of this T cell receptor (beta chain) was carried out in a study of T cells in tumors after PD-1 blockade. The wider study: Prior checkpoint blockade, systemic immunosuppressant use, or anti-cancer therapy within 4 weeks excluded patients. During anti-PD-1 treatment, some patients continued daily vismodegib 150 mg. Overall study findings and caveats: Some novel exhausted tumor clones appeared in pre-treatment blood, suggesting peripheral recruitment.

Generated by immunoSEQ multiplex PCR, the TCRdb table keeps only in-frame clones and is missing some. The data hold over 20,000 clones, with around four fifths observed a single time. Trimming removed 1 base at V and 2 bases at J, with 10 bases between. In germline, CDR1 is SGHNT, CDR2 YYREEE (reference sequence). The CDR3 is 15 amino acids. Notes on this clone: Its matching antigen is unknown.

Template: tumor biopsy or peripheral blood genomic DNA, roughly 600-6,004 ng per sample. The source material was PBMCs, sampled after anti-PD-1 treatment. V usage is TRBV5-4 and J usage is TRBJ2-1; perhaps TRBD2 as D (5 bases). The TCR originated in a human donor with basal cell carcinoma. DNA of the CDR3: TGTGCCAGCAGCTTGTACGCGGGCGCCTACAATGAGCAGTTCTTC. Translation: CASSLYAGAYNEQFF.